The clone carrying this T cell receptor beta chain was observed once. The data originate from a study of blood T cell repertoires in COVID-19. The method was immunoSEQ multiplex PCR; TCRdb's version includes in-frame clones alone and lacks a portion of them. The table shows 150,000 to 200,000 clones, with around 80% occurring only once. From germline, CDR1 is SGDLS and CDR2 YYNGEE. The CDR3 spans 13 residues. With V trimmed by 7 bases and J by 8 bases, 7 bases remained unmatched. Cohorts were based on clinical histories the participants reported. The sequence derives from a man in his forties or fifties who had recovered from COVID-19. This chain joins TRBV9 and TRBJ1-4; 8 bases fit TRBD1. The source material was PBMCs or T cells enriched from blood (not recorded which). CDR3: CASLGQVLEKLFF. The CDR3 nucleotides read TGTGCCAGCTTGGGACAGGTTTTGGAAAAACTGTTTTTT. The full variable domain, in which reference TRBV9 and TRBJ1-4 provide the parts outside the CDR3, is DSGVTQTPKHLITATGQRVTLRCSPRSGDLSVYWYQQSLDQGLQFLIQYYNGEERAKGNILERFSAQQFPDLHSELNLSSLELGDSALYFCASLGQVLEKLFFGSGTQLSVL.